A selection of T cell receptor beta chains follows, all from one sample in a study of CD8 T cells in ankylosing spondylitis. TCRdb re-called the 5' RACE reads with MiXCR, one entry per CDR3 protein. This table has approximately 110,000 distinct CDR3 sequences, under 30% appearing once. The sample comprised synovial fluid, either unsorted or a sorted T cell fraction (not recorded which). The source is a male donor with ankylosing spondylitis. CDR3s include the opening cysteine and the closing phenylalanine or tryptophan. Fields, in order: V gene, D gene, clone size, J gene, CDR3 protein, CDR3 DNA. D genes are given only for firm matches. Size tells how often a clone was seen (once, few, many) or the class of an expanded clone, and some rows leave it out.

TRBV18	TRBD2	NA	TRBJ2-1	CASSPLLAENEQFF	TGTGCCAGCTCACCACTACTAGCGGAAAATGAGCAGTTCTTC
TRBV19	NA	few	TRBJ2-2	CASSPRRVADTGELFF	TGTGCCAGTAGTCCCCGGCGGGTAGCGGACACCGGGGAGCTGTTTTTT
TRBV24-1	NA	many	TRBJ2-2	CATSDPGGSNTGELFF	TGTGCCACCAGTGACCCCGGTGGTTCGAACACCGGGGAGCTGTTTTTT
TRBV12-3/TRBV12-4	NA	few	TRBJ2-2	CASSPQGAGELFF	TGTGCCAGCAGTCCACAGGGTGCCGGGGAGCTGTTTTTT
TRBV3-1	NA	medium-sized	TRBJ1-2	CASTVQGGYTF	TGTGCCAGCACCGTACAAGGTGGCTACACCTTC
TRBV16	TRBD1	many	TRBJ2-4	CASSQYRGYQYF	TGTGCCAGCAGCCAATACAGGGGGTATCAGTACTTC
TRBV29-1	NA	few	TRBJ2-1	CSVGVSGEQFF	TGCAGCGTTGGCGTTTCAGGGGAGCAGTTCTTC
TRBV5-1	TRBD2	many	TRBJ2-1	CASSLDGTSGTNEQFF	TGCGCCAGCAGCTTGGACGGGACTAGCGGGACAAATGAGCAGTTCTTC
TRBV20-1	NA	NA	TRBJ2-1	CSAREDYYNEQFF	TGCAGTGCTAGAGAGGACTACTACAATGAGCAGTTCTTC
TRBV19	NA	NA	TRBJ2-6	CASIRSSGANVLTF	TGTGCCAGCATAAGAAGCTCTGGGGCCAACGTCCTGACTTTC
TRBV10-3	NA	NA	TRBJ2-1	CAMGFGDNEQFF	TGTGCCATGGGTTTTGGCGACAATGAGCAGTTCTTC
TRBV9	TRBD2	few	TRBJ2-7	CASSAGGLAESDLGEQYF	TGTGCCAGCAGCGCCGGGGGTCTAGCGGAGTCCGATTTGGGAGAGCAGTACTTC
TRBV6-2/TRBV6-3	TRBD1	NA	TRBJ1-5	CASSAFAGTGPLSNQPQHF	TGTGCCAGCAGCGCGTTTGCCGGGACAGGGCCTTTGAGCAATCAGCCCCAGCATTTT
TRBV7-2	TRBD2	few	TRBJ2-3	CASSRGTSGSDTQYF	TGTGCCAGCAGCCGAGGGACTAGCGGGTCAGATACGCAGTATTTT
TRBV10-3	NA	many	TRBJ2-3	CAIRVIDTQYF	TGTGCCATCAGGGTCATAGATACGCAGTATTTT
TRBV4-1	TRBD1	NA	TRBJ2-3	CASSVRTGGLTDTQYF	TGCGCCAGCTCCGTCCGGACAGGGGGACTCACAGATACGCAGTATTTT
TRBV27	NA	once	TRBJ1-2	CASSSGTDYGYTF	TGTGCCAGCAGTTCCGGTACCGACTATGGCTACACCTTC
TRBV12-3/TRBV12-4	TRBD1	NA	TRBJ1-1	CASRTGGGERTEAFF	TGTGCCAGCAGGACCGGAGGGGGCGAGAGGACTGAAGCTTTCTTT
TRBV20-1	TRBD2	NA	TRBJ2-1	CSARPGLGHNEQFF	TGCAGTGCCCGACCGGGACTAGGCCACAATGAGCAGTTCTTC
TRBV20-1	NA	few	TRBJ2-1	CSAGTWTDEQFF	TGCAGTGCCGGGACTTGGACGGATGAGCAGTTCTTC
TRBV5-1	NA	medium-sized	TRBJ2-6	CASSLGSSGANVLTF	TGCGCCAGCAGCTTGGGGTCCTCTGGGGCCAACGTCCTGACTTTC
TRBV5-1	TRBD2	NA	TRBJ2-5	CASSYTTSGEETQYF	TGCGCCAGCAGCTATACTACTAGCGGGGAAGAGACCCAGTACTTC
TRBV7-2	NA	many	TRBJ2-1	CASSLVHEQFF	TGTGCCAGCAGCTTAGTGCATGAGCAGTTCTTC
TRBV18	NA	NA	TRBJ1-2	CASSPQGISDYGYTF	TGTGCCAGCTCACCACAGGGTATTTCGGACTATGGCTACACCTTC
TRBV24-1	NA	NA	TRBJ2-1	CATSPWRDEQFF	TGTGCCACCAGTCCTTGGAGGGATGAGCAGTTCTTC
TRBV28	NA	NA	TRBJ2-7	CASSSGQTYEQYF	TGTGCCAGTTCCAGCGGACAGACCTACGAGCAGTACTTC
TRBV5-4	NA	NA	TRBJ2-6	CASSTTGIGANVLTF	TGTGCCAGCAGCACAACAGGGATAGGGGCCAACGTCCTGACTTTC
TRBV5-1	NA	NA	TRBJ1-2	CASSPWEVNYGYTF	TGCGCCAGCAGCCCCTGGGAGGTTAACTATGGCTACACCTTC
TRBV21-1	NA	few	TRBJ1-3	CASSPTLNGNTIYF	TGTGCCAGCAGCCCCACCTTAAATGGAAACACCATATATTTT
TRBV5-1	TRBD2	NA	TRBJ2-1	CASSLDFGTSFNEQFF	TGCGCCAGCAGCTTGGATTTCGGGACTAGCTTTAATGAGCAGTTCTTC
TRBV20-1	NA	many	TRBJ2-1	CSARVSAPYNEQFF	TGCAGTGCTAGAGTGTCAGCGCCCTACAATGAGCAGTTCTTC
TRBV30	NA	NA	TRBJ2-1	CAWSSSYNEQFF	TGTGCCTGGTCTAGCTCCTACAATGAGCAGTTCTTC
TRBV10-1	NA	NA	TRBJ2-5	CASSLARQGGHEETQYF	TGCGCCAGCAGTCTCGCCCGCCAAGGGGGACATGAAGAGACCCAGTACTTC
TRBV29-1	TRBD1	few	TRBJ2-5	CSVEDGTGGAETQYF	TGCAGCGTTGAAGATGGGACAGGGGGCGCAGAGACCCAGTACTTC
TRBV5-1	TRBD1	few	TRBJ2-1	CASKDWTGYNEQFF	TGCGCCAGCAAAGATTGGACAGGGTACAATGAGCAGTTCTTC
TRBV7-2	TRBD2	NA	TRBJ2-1	CASTEAGGNNEQFF	TGTGCCAGCACCGAGGCGGGAGGGAATAATGAGCAGTTCTTC
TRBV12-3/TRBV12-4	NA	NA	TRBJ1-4	CASRTLNEKLFF	TGTGCCAGCAGAACACTTAATGAAAAACTGTTTTTT
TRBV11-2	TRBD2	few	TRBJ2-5	CASSLILAGGQETQYF	TGTGCCAGCAGCTTAATCCTAGCGGGAGGGCAAGAGACCCAGTACTTC
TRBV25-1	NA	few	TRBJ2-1	CASSKPPRAGEPPGGEQFF	TGTGCCAGCAGTAAACCCCCCCGGGCGGGAGAACCACCAGGGGGTGAGCAGTTCTTC
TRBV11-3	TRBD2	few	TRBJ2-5	CASSLRAGGNQETQYF	TGTGCCAGCAGCTTAAGAGCGGGAGGTAATCAAGAGACCCAGTACTTC
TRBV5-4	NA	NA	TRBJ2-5	CASSREEGALRGETQYF	TGTGCCAGCAGCCGGGAGGAGGGGGCTCTTCGGGGAGAGACCCAGTACTTC
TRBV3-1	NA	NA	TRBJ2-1	CASSQALSSYNEQFF	TGTGCCAGCAGCCAAGCATTGTCCTCTTACAATGAGCAGTTCTTC
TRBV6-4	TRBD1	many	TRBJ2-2	CASSEEGQGPGRLFF	TGTGCCAGCAGTGAGGAGGGACAGGGGCCTGGAAGACTGTTTTTT
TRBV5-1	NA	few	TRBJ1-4	CASSVATGNEKLFF	TGCGCCAGCAGCGTTGCTACAGGGAATGAAAAACTGTTTTTT
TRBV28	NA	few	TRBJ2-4	CASSSGLPVQYF	TGTGCCAGCAGTTCCGGACTACCTGTTCAGTACTTC
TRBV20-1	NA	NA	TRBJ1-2	CSARDLPDNGYTF	TGCAGTGCTAGAGATTTACCGGACAATGGCTACACCTTC
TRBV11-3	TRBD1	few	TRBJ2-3	CASSRDQGEATTQYF	TGTGCCAGCAGTCGAGATCAGGGGGAAGCAACTACGCAGTATTTT
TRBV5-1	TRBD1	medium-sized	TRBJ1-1	CASSALNRGNTEAFF	TGCGCCAGCAGCGCGCTGAACAGGGGGAACACTGAAGCTTTCTTT
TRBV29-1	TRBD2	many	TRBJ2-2	CSVEDGSASGRSGELFF	TGCAGCGTTGAAGATGGGTCTGCTAGCGGGAGATCCGGGGAGCTGTTTTTT
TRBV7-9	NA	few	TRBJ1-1	CASSWEEGTEAFF	TGTGCCAGCAGCTGGGAGGAGGGCACTGAAGCTTTCTTT
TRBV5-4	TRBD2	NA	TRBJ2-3	CASSSGLAGVADTQYF	TGTGCCAGCAGCTCGGGACTAGCGGGAGTGGCAGATACGCAGTATTTT
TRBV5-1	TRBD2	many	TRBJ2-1	CASSLIGRASYNEQFF	TGCGCCAGCAGCTTGATCGGGAGGGCTTCCTACAATGAGCAGTTCTTC
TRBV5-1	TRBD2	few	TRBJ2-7	CASSLEPSGVYEQYF	TGCGCCAGCAGCTTGGAACCTAGCGGAGTCTACGAGCAGTACTTC
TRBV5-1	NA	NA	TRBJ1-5	CASSPGWGVGGQPQHF	TGCGCCAGCAGCCCCGGATGGGGGGTTGGGGGTCAGCCCCAGCATTTT